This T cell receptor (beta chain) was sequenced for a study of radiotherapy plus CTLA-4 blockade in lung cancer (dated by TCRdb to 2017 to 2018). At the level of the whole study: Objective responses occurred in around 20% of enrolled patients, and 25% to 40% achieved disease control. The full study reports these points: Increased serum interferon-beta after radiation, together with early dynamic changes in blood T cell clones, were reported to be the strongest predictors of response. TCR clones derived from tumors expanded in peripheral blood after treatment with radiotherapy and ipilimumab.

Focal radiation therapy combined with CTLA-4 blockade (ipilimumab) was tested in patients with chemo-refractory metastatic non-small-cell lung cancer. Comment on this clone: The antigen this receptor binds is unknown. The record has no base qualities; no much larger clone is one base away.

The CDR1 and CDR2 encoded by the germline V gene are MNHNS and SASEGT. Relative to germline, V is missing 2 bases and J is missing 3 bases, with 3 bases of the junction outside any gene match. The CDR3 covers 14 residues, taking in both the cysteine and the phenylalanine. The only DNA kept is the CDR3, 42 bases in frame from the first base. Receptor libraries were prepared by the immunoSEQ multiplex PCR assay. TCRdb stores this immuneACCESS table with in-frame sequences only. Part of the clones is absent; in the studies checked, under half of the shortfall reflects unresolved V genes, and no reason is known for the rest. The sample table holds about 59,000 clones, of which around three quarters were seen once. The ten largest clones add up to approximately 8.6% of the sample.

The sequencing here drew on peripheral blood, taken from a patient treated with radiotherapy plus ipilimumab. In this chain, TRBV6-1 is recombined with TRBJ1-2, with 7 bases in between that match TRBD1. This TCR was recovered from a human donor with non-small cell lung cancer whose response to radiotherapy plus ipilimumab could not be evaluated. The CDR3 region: CASSENRGDYGYTF. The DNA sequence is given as TGTGCCAGCAGTGAAAACAGGGGCGACTATGGCTACACCTTC.